Here is one TCR beta chain with its context. Primed by a sample-barcoded 5' primer and a J-beta primer mix, a second PCR proceeded for 7 to 11 cycles. A single record per CDR3 protein comes from TCRdb applying MiXCR to the 5' RACE reads. Among roughly 790,000 distinct CDR3 sequences listed, 35% to 45% were seen once. V was shortened by 0 bases and J by 4 bases, with 6 bases between the two germline ends. The CDR3 covers 13 residues. The germline V gene has CDR1 SEHNR and CDR2 FQNEAQ (reference sequence). The source of the sample is a study of blood T cells in healthy people across ages. Approximately 9.4 milliliters was the volume of peripheral blood drawn from each donor.

The clonotype was recovered from a woman between 55 and 75 years old in good health. V and J are TRBV7-9 and TRBJ1-2; D is unclear. Source material: blood. The CDR3 protein is CASSLAGRYGYTF. Written as DNA, the CDR3 is TGTGCCAGCAGCTTAGCAGGGCGCTATGGCTACACCTTC.